The following is a T cell receptor beta chain sequence with its context. Gene names are mouse gene names. The read finishes 1 residue shy of the CDR3 end, and the germline J gene is used to complete it. The time point denotes: mouse harvest day 7 after allogeneic transplant. Mouse grafts combined 10^7 T-cell-depleted bone marrow cells with 10^6 splenic CD5+ T cells. The CDR3 covers 14 residues. Germline V gene lookup returns CDR1 LGHNA and CDR2 YNLKQL (reference sequence). Trimming took 0 bases from V and 3 from J, leaving 3 bases between them. The entry originates in a study of tissue T cells after allogeneic stem cell transplantation. Using immunoSEQ multiplex PCR, the repertoire was profiled, and TCRdb retains in-frame clones only, with some absent. The data contain under 6,000 clones, roughly 47% of them seen just once; the ten biggest clones take up 5% to 8%.

The receptor comes from a female BALB/c mouse given C57BL/6 T cells with graft-versus-host disease after an allogeneic hematopoietic cell transplant. The sequenced sample was gut tissue. The gene calls are TRBV5 and TRBJ1-6; D is unresolved. TRBJ1-6 qualifies as an ORF whose function is uncertain. The CDR3 DNA, read in part, is TGTGCCAGCAGCCAAGATTACTATAATTCGCCCCTCTAC. Its protein is CASSQDYYNSPLY. The CDR3 as a whole reads CASSQDYYNSPLYF.